This TCR beta chain was found in a study of T-cell reconstitution after alpha-beta-depleted transplantation in children. TCRbeta library construction was performed incorporating unique molecular identifiers. TCRdb recomputed calls from the PCR reads with MiXCR, one row per CDR3 protein. The repertoire consists of about 340,000 distinct CDR3 sequences, with 15% to 20% occurring once and the leading ten covering about 41%. V gave up 6 bases and J gave up 3 bases; unmatched junction bases: 8. Germline CDR1 reads DFQATT; CDR2 reads SNEGSKA (reference sequence). This CDR3 spans 14 amino acids. Sequencing was performed on PBMCs, mostly from graft donor cells, taken 360 days after TCRalphabeta/CD19-depleted stem cell transplant. The V and J genes are TRBV20-1 and TRBJ2-7, with 10 bases that match TRBD2. The TCR comes from a male patient between 2 and 10 years old who had a stem cell transplant for acute lymphoblastic leukemia, so the T cells may come from the graft donor. CDR3: CSAPLAGVDYEQYF. Written as DNA, the CDR3 is TGCAGTGCCCCTCTAGCGGGAGTCGACTACGAGCAGTACTTC.